By share, the clone carrying this T cell receptor (beta chain) counts as large. The data were taken from a study of HIV-infected children after antiretroviral therapy interruption. Study information: EBV and CMV exposure was recorded in most children. Interruption-arm samples span weeks 0, 12, interruption end (24 or 48), and about 3 years post-study.

RNA-based 3' RACE libraries used unique molecular identifiers. TCRdb processed the 3' RACE reads anew with MiXCR; each CDR3 protein has one entry. This table has 6,000 to 7,500 distinct CDR3 sequences, around a sixth appearing once. Treatment defined: PENTA 11 planned treatment interruption arm or continuous ART arm. At least 24 weeks of at least three-drug ART, in children 2 to 15 years. Only samples with at least 5 million viable PBMCs qualified. The CDR3 sequence is 12 residues long. Germline loops: CDR1 SGHRS, CDR2 YFSETQ. Trimming took 3 bases from V and 7 from J, leaving 7 bases between them. The material was CD45RO+ CD8+ T cells from PBMCs, pooled from several time points, obtained from a donor given antiretroviral therapy, either interrupted or continuous. Stated subset: memory CD8+ CD45RO+ CD45RA- T cells. This clonotype was obtained from a pool of human donors with HIV. This chain connects TRBV5-1 to TRBJ1-4; no clear D. For the CDR3, the DNA is TGCGCCAGCAGCTACGGATTTGAAAAACTGTTTTTT. Translation: CASSYGFEKLFF.